The rows below give T cell receptor beta chains drawn from one sample of a study of CD4 T cells in relation to SARS-CoV-2 and coronaviruses. These receptors lack a known antigen. TCRdb's table, derived via immunoSEQ multiplex PCR, lists solely in-frame clones and lacks some. The sample contains just over 35,000 clones, around 77% of which appear only once. Sequenced material: memory CD4+ T cells from PBMCs, cultured in vitro. These receptors all stem from an adult with COVID-19. The CDR3 runs from the conserved cysteine through the conserved F or W. Fields, in order: D gene, V gene, J gene, clone size, CDR3 protein, CDR3 DNA. D genes are given only for firm matches. Rows give clone size only sometimes, using once, few, many, or a class for an expanded clone.

>TRBD1|TRBV5-1|TRBJ2-5|.
CASSSGTGQETQYF
TGCGCCAGCAGCTCTGGGACAGGACAAGAGACCCAGTACTTC
>TRBD1|TRBV4-2|TRBJ1-2|.
CASSQGDRGTNYGYTF
TGTGCCAGCAGCCAAGGCGACAGGGGCACTAACTATGGCTACACCTTC
>.|TRBV6-1|TRBJ2-5|.
CASSETPGPQETQYF
TGTGCCAGCAGTGAAACCCCGGGCCCACAAGAGACCCAGTACTTC
>TRBD1|TRBV6-6|TRBJ1-1|.
CASRDRGLVTEAFF
TGTGCCAGTAGAGACAGGGGTCTAGTCACTGAAGCTTTCTTT
>.|TRBV5-4|TRBJ1-5|few
CASSANRNQPQHF
TGTGCCAGCAGCGCCAATCGCAATCAGCCCCAGCATTTT
>.|TRBV10-3|TRBJ2-1|once
CAISESGDEQFF
TGTGCCATCAGTGAGTCGGGGGATGAGCAGTTCTTC
>.|TRBV6-2/TRBV6-3|TRBJ2-3|.
CASSYSSTGRSQDTQYF
TGTGCCAGCAGTTACTCGAGTACGGGAAGGAGTCAAGATACGCAGTATTTT
>.|TRBV29-1|TRBJ2-7|.
CSVAYSAYEQYF
TGCAGCGTTGCGTACAGCGCCTACGAGCAGTACTTC
>.|TRBV6-1|TRBJ2-1|.
CASSEQTDSKQFF
TGTGCCAGCAGTGAGCAAACGGACTCTAAGCAGTTCTTC
>.|TRBV30|TRBJ2-2|few
CAWKLLRGSTGELFF
TGTGCCTGGAAGTTGCTCCGGGGGAGCACCGGGGAGCTGTTTTTT
>.|TRBV29-1|TRBJ1-1|.
CSVDITNTEAFF
TGCAGCGTTGACATCACGAACACTGAAGCTTTCTTT
>TRBD1|TRBV25-1|TRBJ1-5|few
CASSRDRSGQPQHF
TGTGCCAGCAGTCGGGACAGATCTGGCCAGCCCCAGCATTTT
>.|TRBV14|TRBJ2-2|.
CASSQDFRAFRELFF
TGTGCCAGCAGCCAAGATTTCAGGGCTTTCAGGGAGCTGTTTTTT
>TRBD1|TRBV20-1|TRBJ1-4|.
CSACRGRKTVF
TGCAGTGCTTGCAGGGGGCGAAAAACTGTTTTT
>TRBD1|TRBV29-1|TRBJ1-1|.
CSVRTGMNTEAFF
TGCAGCGTCCGGACAGGGATGAACACTGAAGCTTTCTTT
>.|TRBV5-4|TRBJ2-4|few
CASSFQGRPKNIQYF
TGTGCCAGCAGCTTTCAGGGTCGCCCCAAAAACATTCAGTACTTC
>TRBD2|TRBV9|TRBJ2-7|.
CASSAEGLATYEQYF
TGTGCCAGCAGCGCAGAAGGACTAGCAACCTACGAGCAGTACTTC
>.|TRBV5-4|TRBJ2-5|.
CASSFRGEETQYF
TGTGCCAGCAGCTTTCGCGGTGAAGAGACCCAGTACTTC
>TRBD2|TRBV5-5|TRBJ2-1|.
CASSLNGLAGAHYNEQFF
TGTGCCAGCAGCTTGAACGGACTAGCGGGGGCACACTACAATGAGCAGTTCTTC
>TRBD1|TRBV10-3|TRBJ2-1|.
CAISRDRGSYNEQFF
TGTGCCATCAGCCGGGACAGGGGCTCCTACAATGAGCAGTTCTTC
>.|TRBV6-2/TRBV6-3|TRBJ1-1|few
CASSYSRMNTEAFF
TGTGCCAGCAGTTACTCCAGGATGAACACTGAAGCTTTCTTT
>.|TRBV6-5|TRBJ2-5|.
CASSYGGGGRETQYF
TGTGCCAGCAGTTACGGCGGCGGAGGGCGAGAGACCCAGTACTTC
>.|TRBV11-1|TRBJ2-3|.
CASSLAGKRDTQYF
TGTGCCAGCAGCTTAGCTGGGAAAAGGGATACGCAGTATTTT
>TRBD2|TRBV4-1|TRBJ2-3|.
CASSQGGAGRTDTQYF
TGCGCCAGCAGCCAAGGAGGAGCGGGGCGCACAGATACGCAGTATTTT
>.|TRBV7-8|TRBJ2-1|.
CASSLGTSRQGEQFF
TGTGCCAGCAGCTTAGGGACTAGCAGACAGGGTGAGCAGTTCTTC
>.|TRBV21-1|TRBJ2-1|.
CASWELAGYSEQFF
TGTGCCAGCTGGGAACTAGCGGGATATAGTGAGCAGTTCTTC
>TRBD1|TRBV25-1|TRBJ1-1|few
CASSALGQGNTEAFF
TGTGCCAGCAGTGCCCTGGGACAGGGGAACACTGAAGCTTTCTTT
>.|TRBV11-2|TRBJ1-5|once
CASSLGTNQPQHF
TGTGCCAGCAGCTTAGGCACGAATCAGCCCCAGCATTTT
>TRBD1|TRBV19|TRBJ2-7|.
CASSPSTGYYEQYF
TGTGCCAGTAGTCCTTCGACAGGGTACTACGAGCAGTACTTC
>.|TRBV18|TRBJ2-3|.
CASSGDTDTQYF
TGTGCCAGCTCCGGGGATACAGATACGCAGTATTTT
>.|TRBV5-1|TRBJ2-7|few
CASSYQGGYEQYF
TGCGCCAGCAGCTATCAGGGTGGTTACGAGCAGTACTTC
>.|TRBV28|TRBJ1-1|.
CASSLGVGDTEAFF
TGTGCCAGCAGTTTAGGTGTGGGTGACACTGAAGCTTTCTTT
>TRBD2|TRBV9|TRBJ2-3|.
CASHAGGTLTDTQYF
TGTGCCAGCCATGCGGGAGGGACGCTCACAGATACGCAGTATTTT
>TRBD2|TRBV10-3|TRBJ2-3|.
CAIGGAAGGNTDTQYF
TGTGCCATCGGGGGAGCGGCGGGAGGAAACACAGATACGCAGTATTTT
>.|TRBV28|TRBJ2-1|.
CASTRPLAGNEQFF
TGTGCCAGCACCCGCCCACTAGCCGGGAATGAGCAGTTCTTC
>.|TRBV18|TRBJ2-5|.
CASSPARGETQYF
TGTGCCAGCTCCCCCGCCAGAGGGGAGACCCAGTACTTC
>.|TRBV19|TRBJ2-4|.
CASNKGGDIQYF
TGTGCCAGTAATAAGGGGGGGGACATTCAGTACTTC
>.|TRBV21-1|TRBJ1-5|.
CATETGVRQPQHF
TGTGCCACCGAGACAGGGGTCCGTCAGCCCCAGCATTTT
>TRBD1|TRBV11-2|TRBJ1-2|.
CASSPPPGGLGYTF
TGTGCCAGCAGCCCCCCCCCAGGGGGCCTTGGCTACACCTTC
>TRBD1|TRBV9|TRBJ2-1|.
CASSLGLRTGIENEQFF
TGTGCCAGCAGCCTCGGGTTGCGGACAGGGATAGAAAATGAGCAGTTCTTC
>TRBD2|TRBV5-6|TRBJ2-3|.
CASSYGLVGDTQYF
TGTGCCAGCAGCTACGGACTAGTGGGAGATACGCAGTATTTT
>.|TRBV9|TRBJ2-3|.
CASSVGAIRTDTQYF
TGTGCCAGCAGCGTAGGAGCTATAAGGACGGATACGCAGTATTTT
>TRBD2|TRBV5-1|TRBJ2-1|.
CASSLSKGTSGRASYNEQFF
TGCGCCAGCAGCTTATCAAAAGGGACTAGCGGGAGGGCCTCCTACAATGAGCAGTTCTTC
>TRBD2|TRBV5-8|TRBJ2-3|.
CASSRSGGVTDTQYF
TGTGCCAGCAGCCGGAGCGGGGGGGTCACAGATACGCAGTATTTT
>TRBD2|TRBV28|TRBJ2-2|.
CASTGGGRMGGELFF
TGTGCCAGCACAGGTGGCGGGAGGATGGGCGGGGAGCTGTTTTTT
>TRBD2|TRBV5-4|TRBJ2-1|.
CASSGGTSGYNEQFF
TGTGCCAGCAGCGGCGGGACTAGCGGCTACAATGAGCAGTTCTTC
>.|TRBV3-1/TRBV3-2|TRBJ1-5|.
CASSQTGTNNQPQHF
TGTGCCAGCAGCCAAACCGGCACTAACAATCAGCCCCAGCATTTT
>TRBD2|TRBV11-2|TRBJ2-3|.
CASGRLTDTQYF
TGTGCAAGCGGGAGGTTAACAGATACGCAGTATTTT
>TRBD2|TRBV5-4|TRBJ2-3|.
CASSGLAPSPSTDTQYF
TGTGCCAGCAGCGGACTAGCTCCCTCCCCTAGCACAGATACGCAGTATTTT
>TRBD1|TRBV24-1|TRBJ2-3|.
CATSDKTGTGSPQYF
TGTGCCACCAGTGACAAAACCGGGACAGGTAGTCCGCAGTATTTT
>TRBD2|TRBV6-1|TRBJ2-5|.
CASSGSGRFMRETQYF
TGTGCCAGCAGTGGTAGCGGGAGGTTTATGAGGGAGACCCAGTACTTC
>.|TRBV10-2|TRBJ2-1|.
CASSQVDEQFF
TGCGCCAGCAGTCAAGTTGATGAGCAGTTCTTC
>TRBD1|TRBV5-5|TRBJ2-2|.
CASSFRQGRGYTGELFF
TGTGCCAGCAGCTTCCGACAGGGGCGTGGTTATACCGGGGAGCTGTTTTTT
>.|TRBV6-1|TRBJ2-1|.
CASSENNPNEQFF
TGTGCCAGCAGTGAGAACAATCCCAATGAGCAGTTCTTC
>.|TRBV27|TRBJ2-3|.
CASSSLRRGVQDTQYF
TGTGCCAGCAGTTCCCTCCGTAGAGGGGTACAAGATACGCAGTATTTT
>TRBD1|TRBV5-5|TRBJ1-6|.
CASSLVGQYNSPLHF
TGTGCCAGCAGCTTGGTGGGACAGTATAATTCACCCCTCCACTTT
>TRBD2|TRBV28|TRBJ2-2|once
CASSPFGLAYRTGELFF
TGTGCCAGCAGTCCGTTTGGACTAGCCTATCGCACCGGGGAGCTGTTTTTT
>.|TRBV6-2/TRBV6-3|TRBJ2-5|.
CASSYISARETQYF
TGTGCCAGCAGTTATATTTCCGCGAGGGAGACCCAGTACTTC
>TRBD2|TRBV7-3|TRBJ2-7|.
CASSPQGTSGYEQYF
TGTGCCAGCAGCCCACAGGGGACTAGCGGGTACGAGCAGTACTTC
>TRBD2|TRBV2|TRBJ2-3|.
CASISRTSGRWGTDTQYF
TGTGCCAGCATCTCTAGGACTAGCGGGAGATGGGGCACAGATACGCAGTATTTT